This T cell receptor (beta chain) was documented in a study of identical twins. This clonotype was observed many times. TCRdb re-called the 5' RACE reads through MiXCR, storing one row per CDR3 protein. This sample carries under 800,000 distinct CDR3 sequences, 21% of them seen once, and the ten largest clones take roughly 4%. The length of the CDR3 is 13 residues. The V gene lost 0 bases and the J gene lost 7 bases, with 11 bases spanning the gap. Germline assignment: CDR1 DFQATT and CDR2 SNEGSKA (reference sequence). This same sample was also part of a study on T cells expressing NK-cell markers.

The source is a young woman in good health. Sequencing was done on a sample of PBMCs. V is TRBV20-1 and J is TRBJ2-3; unclear D gene. In DNA form, the CDR3 reads TGCAGTGCTAGAGATTATAACGGAAATACGCAGTATTTT. Its protein product is CSARDYNGNTQYF.